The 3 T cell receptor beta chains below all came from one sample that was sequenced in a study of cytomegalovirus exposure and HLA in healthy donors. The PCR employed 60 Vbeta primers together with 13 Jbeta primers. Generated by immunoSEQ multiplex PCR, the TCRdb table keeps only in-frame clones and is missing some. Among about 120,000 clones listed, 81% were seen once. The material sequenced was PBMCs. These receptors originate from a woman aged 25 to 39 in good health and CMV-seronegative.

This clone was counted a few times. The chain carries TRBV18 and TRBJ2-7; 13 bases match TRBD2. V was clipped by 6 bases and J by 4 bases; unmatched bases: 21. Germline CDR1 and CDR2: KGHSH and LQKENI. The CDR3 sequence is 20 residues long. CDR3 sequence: CASSEKGTGPGLAGAYEQYF. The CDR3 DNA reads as TGTGCCAGCTCGGAGAAGGGGACAGGGCCTGGACTAGCGGGAGCTTACGAGCAGTACTTC.

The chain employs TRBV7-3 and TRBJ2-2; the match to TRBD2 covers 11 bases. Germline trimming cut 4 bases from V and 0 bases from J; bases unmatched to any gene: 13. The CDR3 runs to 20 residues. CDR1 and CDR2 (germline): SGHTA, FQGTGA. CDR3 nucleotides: TGTGCCAGCAGCTCTCAAGTAGCAACTAGCGGGAGAGCGAACACCGGGGAGCTGTTTTTT. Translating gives CASSSQVATSGRANTGELFF.

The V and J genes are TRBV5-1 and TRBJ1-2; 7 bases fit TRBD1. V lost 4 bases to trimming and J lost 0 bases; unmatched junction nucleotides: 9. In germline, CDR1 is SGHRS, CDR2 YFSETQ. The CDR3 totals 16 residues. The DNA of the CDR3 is TGCGCCAGCAGCAAGGCAACAGGGGAGGCTAACTATGGCTACACCTTC. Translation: CASSKATGEANYGYTF.